The entry below describes one TCR beta chain. Its antigen is not identified. This sample was taken from a study of vaccination and CD4 T cells after COVID-19. Study context: Participants were administered two doses of either the BNT162b2 or the mRNA-1273 vaccine. Study results and limitations: Spike mono-reactivity applied to 304 of 307 vaccine-specific clones detected in convalescent patients.

Regarding treatment: approximately 10-day PBMC culture with coronavirus spike peptide pools or control peptides (ViraFEST assay). Between the trimmed V and J ends, which lost 1 base and 2 bases, there was a span of 15 bases. CDR3 size: 15 residues. Germline V gene sequence: CDR1 DFQATT, CDR2 SNEGSKA (reference sequence). Cultured CD4+ T cells had their DNA profiled by the Oncomine TCR Beta short-read assay. It was from cultured CD4+ T cells that genomic DNA was extracted. One entry per CDR3 protein results from TCRdb running MiXCR on the PCR reads. The sample includes approximately 20,000 distinct CDR3 sequences, approximately 53% of them seen just once.

The chain recombines TRBV20-1 with TRBJ2-7; D may be TRBD2 (5 bases). Sequencing was carried out using CD4+ T cells from blood, cultured in vitro. The sequence was obtained from a human donor who had recovered from COVID-19. The CDR3 DNA sequence: TGCAGTGCTAGAGCGAACCGGGATTTACCCTACGAGCAGTACTTC. This sequence encodes CSARANRDLPYEQYF.